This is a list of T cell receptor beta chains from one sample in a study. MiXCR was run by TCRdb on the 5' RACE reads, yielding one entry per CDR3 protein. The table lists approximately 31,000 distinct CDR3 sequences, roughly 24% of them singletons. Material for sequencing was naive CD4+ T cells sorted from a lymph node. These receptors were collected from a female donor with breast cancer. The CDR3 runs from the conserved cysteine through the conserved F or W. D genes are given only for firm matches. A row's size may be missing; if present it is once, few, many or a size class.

CASSLFRAGSGNTIYF	TGTGCCAGCAGCTTATTTCGCGCGGGCTCTGGAAACACCATATATTTT	many	TRBV7-2	NA	TRBJ1-3
CATSPRTGGVQPQHF	TGTGCCACCAGCCCCAGGACAGGGGGTGTTCAGCCCCAGCATTTT	many	TRBV15	TRBD1	TRBJ1-5
CASSHDWNEQFF	TGTGCCAGCAGCCACGACTGGAATGAGCAGTTCTTC	NA	TRBV14	NA	TRBJ2-1
CASSQDISSAEQFF	TGTGCCAGCAGCCAAGATATTTCTAGCGCCGAGCAGTTCTTC	many	TRBV4-2	NA	TRBJ2-1
CAGSPTGAGANVLTF	TGTGCCGGCAGCCCGACAGGGGCGGGGGCCAACGTCCTGACTTTC	NA	TRBV7-3	TRBD1	TRBJ2-6
CASSDRGLAGIYEQYF	TGTGCCAGCAGCGACCGTGGACTAGCGGGAATCTACGAGCAGTACTTC	NA	TRBV6-5	TRBD2	TRBJ2-7
CASSYTDQGEKLFF	TGTGCCAGCAGTTACACCGACCAGGGTGAAAAACTGTTTTTT	NA	TRBV6-5	NA	TRBJ1-4
CASSPRPGASSYSEQFF	TGTGCCAGCAGCCCGCGCCCGGGGGCTAGCTCCTACAGTGAGCAGTTCTTC	NA	TRBV3-1	NA	TRBJ2-1
CASSQVGGTGTYEQYF	TGCGCCAGCAGCCAAGTAGGAGGGACAGGGACCTACGAGCAGTACTTC	few	TRBV4-1	TRBD1	TRBJ2-7
CASSQGLAVNYEQYF	TGTGCCAGCAGCCAGGGACTAGCGGTTAACTACGAGCAGTACTTC	NA	TRBV7-2	TRBD2	TRBJ2-7
CASSQDWASGGRDTQYF	TGTGCCAGCAGCCAAGACTGGGCTAGCGGGGGCAGGGATACGCAGTATTTT	NA	TRBV3-1	TRBD2	TRBJ2-3
CASSQYGLAGETQYF	TGTGCCAGCAGCCAATATGGGCTAGCGGGCGAGACCCAGTACTTC	NA	TRBV3-1	TRBD2	TRBJ2-5
CASSFLGTQYF	TGTGCCAGCTCTTTTCTCGGGACCCAGTACTTC	NA	TRBV27	NA	TRBJ2-5
CAISGLASNPYNEQFF	TGTGCCATCAGTGGGCTCGCGTCCAACCCCTACAATGAGCAGTTCTTC	few	TRBV10-3	NA	TRBJ2-1
CASSLEGTEGEKLFF	TGCGCCAGCAGCTTGGAGGGGACGGAAGGTGAAAAACTGTTTTTT	many	TRBV5-1	NA	TRBJ1-4